Below, one TCR beta chain is given with its context. As yet, its antigen is unknown. Generated by immunoSEQ multiplex PCR, the TCRdb table keeps only in-frame clones and is missing some. The sample contains some 100,000 clones, approximately 87% of which appear only once. This CDR3 is 16 amino acids long. Per germline, CDR1 MDHEN and CDR2 SYDVKM. Trimming cost V 2 bases and J 7 bases; bases outside gene matches: 3. The data derive from a study of T cell responses to AZD1222 COVID-19 vaccine. Findings and caveats of the study: AZD1222 recipients seropositive at baseline numbered only six or seven. Reports say nearly half of spike-specific TCRs go after unmutated variant regions.

The receptor's source is an adult who received the AZD1222 COVID-19 vaccine. V usage is TRBV28 and J usage is TRBJ1-6; 12 nucleotides match TRBD1. The sequences come from peripheral blood, collected 28 days after the second AZD1222 dose. DNA for the CDR3: TGTGCCAGCAGTTTAGGGACAGGGGGCGCAAATTCACCCCTCCACTTT. Residues: CASSLGTGGANSPLHF.